Here is one T cell receptor beta chain with its context. Germline-derived CDR1 and CDR2 are KGHDR and SFDVKD. CDR3 length: 15 residues. The V and J ends lost 1 base and 14 bases, in that order; junction bases with no gene match: 9. This entry is derived from a study of CD8 T cells in Susac syndrome. An input of roughly 0.5 to 1 ug of RNA was subjected to reverse transcription using random hexamers. Via MiXCR, TCRdb re-called the immunoSEQ multiplex PCR reads, giving one row per CDR3 protein. Among 250,000 or so distinct CDR3 sequences, just over 90% were seen once, and the ten largest hold 0.065% to 0.08%.

The chain carries TRBV24-1 and TRBJ2-1, with TRBD2 matching 11 bases. This TCR was recovered from a human donor with multiple sclerosis. What was sequenced was CD4+ T cells from PBMCs. The CDR3, as DNA: TGTGCCACCAGTGATTTCGAAACTAGCGGGAGCGGGAAGTTCTTC. As protein: CATSDFETSGSGKFF.